This passage covers 3 T cell receptor beta chains from one sample sequenced in a study of blood T cell repertoires in COVID-19. Generated by immunoSEQ multiplex PCR, the TCRdb table keeps only in-frame clones and is missing some. The sample lists under 250,000 clones; about 86% were seen once. Sequenced sample: peripheral blood. These receptors originate from a man aged 35 to 55 with active or convalescent COVID-19.

This chain uses TRBV10-3 with TRBJ1-6; 9 bases match TRBD1. The CDR3 spans 14 residues. V lost 8 bases and J lost 9; bases outside the gene matches: 8. Looked up from germline, CDR1 is ENHRY and CDR2 is SYGVKD. In nucleotides, the CDR3 is TGTGCCATCTCAAAAACAGGGGGCAGTTCACCCCTCCACTTT. This sequence encodes CAISKTGGSSPLHF.

This CDR3 is CASSSGTVSTDTQYF. CDR3 in DNA: TGTGCCAGCAGTTCCGGGACTGTTAGCACAGATACGCAGTATTTT. J is TRBJ2-3 and V is TRBV6-5, with D possibly TRBD2 on 6 matching bases. This CDR3 comprises 15 residues. Per germline, CDR1 MNHEY and CDR2 SVGAGI. Between the trimmed V and J ends, which lost 4 bases and 0 bases, there was a span of 11 bases.

This rearrangement joins TRBV27 to TRBJ1-6, with a weak D call TRBD1 (6 bases). CDR1 MNHEY and CDR2 SMNVEV come from the germline V gene (reference sequence). Trimming pared 6 bases from V and 16 bases from J, leaving 16 bases between. This CDR3 has 12 residues. Here the CDR3 DNA reads TGTGCCAGCAGGGAGACCGGGACATCTCTCCACTTT. This sequence encodes CASRETGTSLHF.